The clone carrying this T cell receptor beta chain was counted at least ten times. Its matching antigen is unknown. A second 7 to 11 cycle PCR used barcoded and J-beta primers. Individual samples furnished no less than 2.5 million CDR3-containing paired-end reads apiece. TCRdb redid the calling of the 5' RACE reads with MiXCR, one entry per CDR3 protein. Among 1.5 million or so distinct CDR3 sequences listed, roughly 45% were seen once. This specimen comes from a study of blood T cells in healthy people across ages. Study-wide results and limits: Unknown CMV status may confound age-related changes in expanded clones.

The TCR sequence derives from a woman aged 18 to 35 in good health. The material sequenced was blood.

The DNA for the CDR3 is TGTGCCAGCAGTACCGGGACGACCAATGAGCAGTTCTTC. It yields the protein CASSTGTTNEQFF. The V call is TRBV6-2 or TRBV6-3, the J call TRBJ2-1, with D perhaps assigned TRBD1 or TRBD2 (5 bases each). The germline V gene encodes CDR1 MNHEY and CDR2 SVGEGT. Trimming removed 5 bases at V and 6 bases at J, with 11 bases between. The length of the CDR3 is 13 residues.